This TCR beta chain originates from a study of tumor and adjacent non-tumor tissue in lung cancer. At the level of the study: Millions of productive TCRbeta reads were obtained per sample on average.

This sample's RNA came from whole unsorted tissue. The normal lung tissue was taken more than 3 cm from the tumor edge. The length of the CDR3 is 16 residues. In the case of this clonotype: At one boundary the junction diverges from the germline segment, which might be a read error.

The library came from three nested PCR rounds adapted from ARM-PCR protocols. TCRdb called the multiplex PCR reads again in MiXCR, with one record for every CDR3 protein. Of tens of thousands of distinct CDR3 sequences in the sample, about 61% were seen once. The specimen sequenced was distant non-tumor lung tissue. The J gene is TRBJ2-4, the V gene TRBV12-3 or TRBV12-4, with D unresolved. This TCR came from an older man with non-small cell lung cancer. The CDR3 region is CASSVNNGLAKNIQYF. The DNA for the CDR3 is TGTGCCAGCAGTGTCAACAATGGGTTAGCCAAAAACATCCAGTACTTC.